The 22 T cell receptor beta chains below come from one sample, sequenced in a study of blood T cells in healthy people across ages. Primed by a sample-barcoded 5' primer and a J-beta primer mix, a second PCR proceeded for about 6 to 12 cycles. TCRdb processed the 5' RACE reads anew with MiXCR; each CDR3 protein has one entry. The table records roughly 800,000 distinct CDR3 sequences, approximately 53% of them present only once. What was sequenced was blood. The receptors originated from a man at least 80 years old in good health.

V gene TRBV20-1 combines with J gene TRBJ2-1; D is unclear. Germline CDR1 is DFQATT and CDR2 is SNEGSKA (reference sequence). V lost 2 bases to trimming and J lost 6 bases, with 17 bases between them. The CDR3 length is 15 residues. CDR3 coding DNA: TGCAGTGCTAGACCGGCCTCCCAGTGGGGCAATGAGCAGTTCTTC. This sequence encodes CSARPASQWGNEQFF.

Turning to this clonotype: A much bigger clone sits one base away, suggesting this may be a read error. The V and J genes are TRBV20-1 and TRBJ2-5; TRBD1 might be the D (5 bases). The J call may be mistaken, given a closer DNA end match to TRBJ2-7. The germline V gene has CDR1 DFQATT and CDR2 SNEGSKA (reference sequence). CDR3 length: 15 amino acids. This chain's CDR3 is CSARDHGAGIYEQYF. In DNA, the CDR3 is TGCAGTGCTAGAGACCATGGGGCAGGGATTTACGAGCAGTACTTC.

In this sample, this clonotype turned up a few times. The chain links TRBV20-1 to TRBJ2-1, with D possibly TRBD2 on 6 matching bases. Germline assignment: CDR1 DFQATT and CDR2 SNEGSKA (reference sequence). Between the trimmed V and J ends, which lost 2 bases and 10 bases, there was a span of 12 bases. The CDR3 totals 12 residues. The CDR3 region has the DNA TGCAGTGCTAGAAGTTCTAGCGACGAGCAGTTCTTC. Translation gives CSARSSSDEQFF.

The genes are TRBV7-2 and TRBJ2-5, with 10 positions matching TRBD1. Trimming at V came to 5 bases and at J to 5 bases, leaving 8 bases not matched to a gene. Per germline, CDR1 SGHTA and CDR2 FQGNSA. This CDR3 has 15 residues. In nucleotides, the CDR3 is TGTGCCAGCAGCCTGCAGACAGGGGGCCTGGAGACCCAGTACTTC. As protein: CASSLQTGGLETQYF.

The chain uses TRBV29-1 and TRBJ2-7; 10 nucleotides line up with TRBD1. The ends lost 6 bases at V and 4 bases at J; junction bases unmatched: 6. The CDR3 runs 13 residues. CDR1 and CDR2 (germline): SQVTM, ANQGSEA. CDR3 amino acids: CSVPRTGGYEQYF. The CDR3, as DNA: TGCAGCGTCCCGAGGACAGGGGGTTACGAGCAGTACTTC.

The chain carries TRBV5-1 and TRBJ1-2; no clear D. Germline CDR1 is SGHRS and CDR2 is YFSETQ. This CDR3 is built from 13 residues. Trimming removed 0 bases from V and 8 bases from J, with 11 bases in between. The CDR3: CASSLDTEPGYTF. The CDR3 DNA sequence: TGCGCCAGCAGCTTGGATACGGAGCCAGGCTACACCTTC.

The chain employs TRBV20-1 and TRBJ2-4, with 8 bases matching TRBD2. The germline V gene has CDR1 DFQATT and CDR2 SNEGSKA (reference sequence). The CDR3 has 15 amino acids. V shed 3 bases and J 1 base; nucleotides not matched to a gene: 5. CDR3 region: CSASERERAKNIQYF. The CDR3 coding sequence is TGCAGTGCTAGTGAGCGGGAGAGGGCCAAAAACATTCAGTACTTC.

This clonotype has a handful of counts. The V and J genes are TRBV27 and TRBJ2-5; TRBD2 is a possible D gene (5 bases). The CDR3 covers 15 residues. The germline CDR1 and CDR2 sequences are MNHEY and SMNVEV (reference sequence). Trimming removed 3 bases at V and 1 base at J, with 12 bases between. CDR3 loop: CASSLSNGLQETQYF. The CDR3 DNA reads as TGTGCCAGCAGTTTGTCCAACGGACTCCAAGAGACCCAGTACTTC.

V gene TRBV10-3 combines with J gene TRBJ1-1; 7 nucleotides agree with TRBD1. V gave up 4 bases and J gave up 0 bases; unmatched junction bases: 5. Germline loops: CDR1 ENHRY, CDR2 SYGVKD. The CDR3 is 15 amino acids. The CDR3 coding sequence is TGTGCCATCAGTGCCAACAGGGGTATGAACACTGAAGCTTTCTTT. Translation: CAISANRGMNTEAFF.

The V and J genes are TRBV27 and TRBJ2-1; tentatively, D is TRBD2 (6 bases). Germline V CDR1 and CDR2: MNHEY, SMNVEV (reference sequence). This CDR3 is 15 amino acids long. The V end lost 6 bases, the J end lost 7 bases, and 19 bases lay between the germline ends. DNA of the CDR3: TGTGCCAGCAGCCTTGGGGGGAGAGGAGAAAATGAGCAGTTCTTC. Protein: CASSLGGRGENEQFF.

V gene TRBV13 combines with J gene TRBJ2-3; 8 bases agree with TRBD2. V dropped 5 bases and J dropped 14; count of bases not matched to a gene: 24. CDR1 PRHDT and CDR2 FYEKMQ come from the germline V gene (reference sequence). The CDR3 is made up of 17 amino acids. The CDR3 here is CASSAPLEREFPRYAYF. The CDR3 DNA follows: TGTGCCAGCAGCGCCCCTCTAGAGCGGGAGTTTCCCAGATACGCGTATTTT.

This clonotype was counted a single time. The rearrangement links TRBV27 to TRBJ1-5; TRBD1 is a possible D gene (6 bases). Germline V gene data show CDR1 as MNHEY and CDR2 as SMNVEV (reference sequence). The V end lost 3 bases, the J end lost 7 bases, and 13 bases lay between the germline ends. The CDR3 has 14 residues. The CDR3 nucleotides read TGTGCCAGCAGTTTTACAGGGAGAGAGCAGCCCCAGCATTTT. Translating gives CASSFTGREQPQHF.

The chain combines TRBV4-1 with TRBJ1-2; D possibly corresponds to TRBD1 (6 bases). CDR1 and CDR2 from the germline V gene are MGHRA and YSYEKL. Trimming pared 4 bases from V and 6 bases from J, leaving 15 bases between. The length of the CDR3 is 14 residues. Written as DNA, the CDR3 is TGCGCCAGCAGCCGAGAGACAGGCGACAATGGCTACACCTTC. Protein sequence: CASSRETGDNGYTF.

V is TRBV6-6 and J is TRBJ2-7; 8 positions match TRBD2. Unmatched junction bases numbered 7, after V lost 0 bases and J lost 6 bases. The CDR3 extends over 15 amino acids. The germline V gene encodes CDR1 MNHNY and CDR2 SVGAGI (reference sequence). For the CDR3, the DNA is TGTGCCAGCAGTTACTCGAGACCGGGAGGGGGCGAGCAGTACTTC. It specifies CASSYSRPGGGEQYF.

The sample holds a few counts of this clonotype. CDR3 coding DNA: TGTGCCAGCAGCCATCGAGCGAATGAGCAGTTCTTC. It yields the protein CASSHRANEQFF. The chain recombines TRBV3-1 with TRBJ2-1, with D unresolved. The CDR3 has 12 residues. V lost 3 bases and J 7 bases, leaving 7 bases between the germline ends. Germline V gene data show CDR1 as LGHDT and CDR2 as YNNKEL (reference sequence).

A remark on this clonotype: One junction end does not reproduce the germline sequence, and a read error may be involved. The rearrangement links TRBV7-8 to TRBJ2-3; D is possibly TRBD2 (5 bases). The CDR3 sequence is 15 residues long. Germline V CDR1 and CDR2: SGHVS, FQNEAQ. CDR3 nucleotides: TGTGCCAGCGGACCCCTGGACTCCCACCGGGATACGCGGTATTTT. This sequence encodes CASGPLDSHRDTRYF. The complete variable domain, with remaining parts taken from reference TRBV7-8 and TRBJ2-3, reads GAGVSQSPRYKVAKRGQDVALRCDPISGHVSLFWYQQALGQGPEFLTYFQNEAQLDKSGLPSDRFFAERPEGSVSTLKIQRTQQEDSAVYLCASGPLDSHRDTRYFGPGTRLTVL.

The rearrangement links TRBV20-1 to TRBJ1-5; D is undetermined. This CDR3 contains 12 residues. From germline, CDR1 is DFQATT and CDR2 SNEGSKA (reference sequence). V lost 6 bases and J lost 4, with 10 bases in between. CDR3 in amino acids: CSAAAGNQPQHF. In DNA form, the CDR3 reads TGCAGTGCCGCAGCGGGGAATCAGCCCCAGCATTTT.

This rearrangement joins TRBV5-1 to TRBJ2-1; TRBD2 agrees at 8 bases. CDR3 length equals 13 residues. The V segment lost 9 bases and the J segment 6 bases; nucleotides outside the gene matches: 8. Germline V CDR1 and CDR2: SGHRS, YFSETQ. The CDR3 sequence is CATGLAPGNEQFF. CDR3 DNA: TGCGCCACCGGACTAGCTCCTGGCAATGAGCAGTTCTTC.

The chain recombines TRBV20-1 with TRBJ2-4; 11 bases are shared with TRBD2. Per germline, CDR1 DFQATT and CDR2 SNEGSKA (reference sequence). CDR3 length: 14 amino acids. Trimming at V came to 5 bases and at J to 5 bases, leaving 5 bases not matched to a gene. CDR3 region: CSAPVLAGENIQYF. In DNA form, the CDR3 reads TGCAGTGCTCCTGTACTAGCGGGGGAAAACATTCAGTACTTC.

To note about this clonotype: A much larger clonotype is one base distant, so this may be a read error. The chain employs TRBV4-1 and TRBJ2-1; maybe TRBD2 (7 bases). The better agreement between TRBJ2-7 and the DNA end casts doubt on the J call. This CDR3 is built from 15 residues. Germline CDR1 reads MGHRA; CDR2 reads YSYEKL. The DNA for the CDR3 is TGCGCCAGCAGCAAAACCGCGGGGGCGTGGGATGAGCAGTACTTC. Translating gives CASSKTAGAWDEQYF.

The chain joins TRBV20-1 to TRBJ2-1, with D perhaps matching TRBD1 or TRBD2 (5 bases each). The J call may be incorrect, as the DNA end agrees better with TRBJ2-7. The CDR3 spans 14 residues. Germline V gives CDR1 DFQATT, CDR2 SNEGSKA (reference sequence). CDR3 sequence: CSETGPLTYNEQYF. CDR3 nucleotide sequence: TGCAGTGAGACGGGACCCCTAACCTACAATGAGCAGTACTTC.

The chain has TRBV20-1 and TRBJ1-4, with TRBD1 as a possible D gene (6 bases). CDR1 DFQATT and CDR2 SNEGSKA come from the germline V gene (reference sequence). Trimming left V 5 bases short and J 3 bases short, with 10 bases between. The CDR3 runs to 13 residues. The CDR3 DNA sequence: TGCAGTGCTCCACAGGGAGCTAATGAAAAACTGTTTTTT. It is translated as CSAPQGANEKLFF.